The entry that follows covers one T cell receptor (beta chain) sequence. These data are taken from a study of OX40 agonist ivuxolimab in advanced cancers. Overall study: The patients received agonistic anti-OX40 (CD134) antibody ivuxolimab. Participants, 75% to 90% male, averaged around 64 years of age, ranging from roughly 20 to 85.

Sequencing was performed with immunoSEQ multiplex PCR; in TCRdb, only in-frame clones are kept and a portion is missing. The data contain tens of thousands of clones, 85% to 95% of them singletons. The V gene end was trimmed by 3 bases and the J gene end by 1 base; junction bases not matched to a gene: 6. Per the germline V gene, CDR1 is SGDLS and CDR2 is YYNGEE. The CDR3 has 15 amino acids. The chain is built from TRBV9 and TRBJ1-2; 7 bases match TRBD1. The sequence was collected from an adult with an advanced solid tumor such as melanoma, head and neck, liver or kidney cancer. Sequencing was performed on CD4+ or CD8+ T cells sorted from blood, taken in a trial of the OX40 agonist ivuxolimab. The CDR3 DNA sequence: TGTGCCAGCAGCGATCGGGACAGCTTTAACTATGGCTACACCTTC. Protein product: CASSDRDSFNYGYTF.